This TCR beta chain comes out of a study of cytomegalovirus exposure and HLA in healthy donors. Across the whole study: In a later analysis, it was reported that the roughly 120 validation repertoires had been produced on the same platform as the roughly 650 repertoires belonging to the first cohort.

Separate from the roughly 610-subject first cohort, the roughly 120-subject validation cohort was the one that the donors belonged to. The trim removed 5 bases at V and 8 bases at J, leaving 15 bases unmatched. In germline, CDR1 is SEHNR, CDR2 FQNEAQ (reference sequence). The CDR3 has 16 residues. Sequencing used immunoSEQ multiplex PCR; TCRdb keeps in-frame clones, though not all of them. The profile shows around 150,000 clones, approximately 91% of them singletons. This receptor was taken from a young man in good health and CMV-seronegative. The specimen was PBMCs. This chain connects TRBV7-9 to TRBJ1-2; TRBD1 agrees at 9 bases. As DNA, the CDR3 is TGTGCCAGCAGCCCTTCCACCGGACAGGGGATGGTCGGCTACACCTTC. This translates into CASSPSTGQGMVGYTF.